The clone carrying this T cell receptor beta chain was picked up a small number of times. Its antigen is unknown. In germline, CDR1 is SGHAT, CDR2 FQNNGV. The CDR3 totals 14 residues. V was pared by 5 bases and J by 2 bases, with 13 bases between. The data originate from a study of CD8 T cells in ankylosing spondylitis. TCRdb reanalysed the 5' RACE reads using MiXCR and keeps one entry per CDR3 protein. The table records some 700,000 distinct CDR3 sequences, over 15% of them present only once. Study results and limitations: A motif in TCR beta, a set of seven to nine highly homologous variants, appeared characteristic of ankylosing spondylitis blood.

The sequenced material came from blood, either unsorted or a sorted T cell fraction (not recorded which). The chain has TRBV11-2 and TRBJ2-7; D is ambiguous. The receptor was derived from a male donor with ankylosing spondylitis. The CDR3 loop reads CASSARSSAYEQYF. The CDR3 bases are TGTGCCAGCAGCGCGCGAAGTTCAGCCTACGAGCAGTACTTC.